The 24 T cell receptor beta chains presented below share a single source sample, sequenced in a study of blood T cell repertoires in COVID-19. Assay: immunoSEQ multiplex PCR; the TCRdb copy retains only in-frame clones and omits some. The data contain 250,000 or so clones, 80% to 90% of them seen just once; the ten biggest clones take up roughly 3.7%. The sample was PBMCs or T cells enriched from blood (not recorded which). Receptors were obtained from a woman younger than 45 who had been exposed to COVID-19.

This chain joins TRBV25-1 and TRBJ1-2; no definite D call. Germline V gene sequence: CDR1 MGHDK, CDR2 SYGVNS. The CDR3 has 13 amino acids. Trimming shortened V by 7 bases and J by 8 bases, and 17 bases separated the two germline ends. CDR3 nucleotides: TGTGCCAGCACCTGGGCCGGAGGGAGCGGCTACACCTTC. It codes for CASTWAGGSGYTF.

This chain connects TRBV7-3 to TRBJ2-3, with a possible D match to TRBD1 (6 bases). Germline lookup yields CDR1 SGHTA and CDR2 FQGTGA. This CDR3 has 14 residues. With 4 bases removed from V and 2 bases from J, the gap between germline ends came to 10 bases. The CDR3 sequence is CASSSPGDTDTQYF. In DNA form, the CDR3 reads TGTGCCAGCAGCTCCCCAGGGGACACAGATACGCAGTATTTT. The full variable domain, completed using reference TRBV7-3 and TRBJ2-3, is GAGVSQTPSNKVTEKGKYVELRCDPISGHTALYWYRQSLGQGPEFLIYFQGTGAADDSGLPNDRFFAVRPEGSVSTLKIQRTERGDSAVYLCASSSPGDTDTQYFGPGTRLTVL.

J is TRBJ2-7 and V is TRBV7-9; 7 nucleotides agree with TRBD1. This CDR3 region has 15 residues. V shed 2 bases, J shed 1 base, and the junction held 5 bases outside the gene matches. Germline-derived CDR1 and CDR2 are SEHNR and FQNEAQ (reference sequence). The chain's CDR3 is CASSLRTGSSYEQYF. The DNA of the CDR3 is TGTGCCAGCAGCTTACGGACAGGATCTTCCTACGAGCAGTACTTC. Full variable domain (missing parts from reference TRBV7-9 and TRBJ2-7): DTGVSQNPRHKITKRGQNVTFRCDPISEHNRLYWYRQTLGQGPEFLTYFQNEAQLEKSRLLSDRFSAERPKGSFSTLEIQRTEQGDSAMYLCASSLRTGSSYEQYFGPGTRLTVT.

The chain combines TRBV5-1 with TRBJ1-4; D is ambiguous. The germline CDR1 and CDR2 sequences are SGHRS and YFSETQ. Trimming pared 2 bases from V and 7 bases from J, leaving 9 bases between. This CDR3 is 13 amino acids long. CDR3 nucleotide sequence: TGCGCCAGCAGCTTTTTGACAACTGAAAAACTGTTTTTT. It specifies CASSFLTTEKLFF.

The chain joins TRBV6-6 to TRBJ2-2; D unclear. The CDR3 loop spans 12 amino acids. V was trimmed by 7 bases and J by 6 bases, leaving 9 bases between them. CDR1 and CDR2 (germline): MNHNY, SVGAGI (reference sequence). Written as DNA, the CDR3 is TGTGCCAGCACCCTTTGGCCCGGGGAGCTGTTTTTT. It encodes CASTLWPGELFF.

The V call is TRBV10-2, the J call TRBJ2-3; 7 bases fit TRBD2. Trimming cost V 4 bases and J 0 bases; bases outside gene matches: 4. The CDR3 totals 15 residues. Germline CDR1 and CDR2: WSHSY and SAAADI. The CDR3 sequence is CASSGLAASTDTQYF. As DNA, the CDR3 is TGCGCCAGCAGTGGTCTAGCGGCTAGCACAGATACGCAGTATTTT.

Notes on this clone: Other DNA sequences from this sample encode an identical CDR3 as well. CDR3 nucleotide sequence: TGTGCCAGCAGTGAGACAGGAGGATATGGCTACACCTTC. Protein: CASSETGGYGYTF. The chain has TRBV2 and TRBJ1-2; D might be TRBD1 (6 bases). Per the germline V gene, CDR1 is SNHLY and CDR2 is FYNNEI. The V end lost 3 bases, the J end lost 5 bases, and 10 bases lay between the germline ends. This CDR3 spans 13 amino acids.

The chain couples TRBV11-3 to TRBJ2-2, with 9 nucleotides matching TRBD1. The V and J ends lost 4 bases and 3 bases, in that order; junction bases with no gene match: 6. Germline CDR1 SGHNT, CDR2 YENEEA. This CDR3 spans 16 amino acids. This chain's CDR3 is CASSSETGGYTGELFF. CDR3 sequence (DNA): TGTGCCAGCAGCTCCGAGACAGGGGGATACACCGGGGAGCTGTTTTTT.

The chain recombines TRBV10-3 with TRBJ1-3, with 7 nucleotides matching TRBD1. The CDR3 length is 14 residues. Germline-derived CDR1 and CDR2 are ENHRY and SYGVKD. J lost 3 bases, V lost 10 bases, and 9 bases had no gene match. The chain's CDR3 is CATRDSIFGNTIYF. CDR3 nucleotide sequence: TGTGCCACCCGGGACAGCATCTTTGGAAACACCATATATTTT.

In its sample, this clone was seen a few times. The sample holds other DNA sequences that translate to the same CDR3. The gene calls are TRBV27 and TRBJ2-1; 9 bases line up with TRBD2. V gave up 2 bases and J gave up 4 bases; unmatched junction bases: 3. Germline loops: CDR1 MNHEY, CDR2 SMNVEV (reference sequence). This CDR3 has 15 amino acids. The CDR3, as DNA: TGTGCCAGCAGTTTACTAGCGGGGAGTTACAATGAGCAGTTCTTC. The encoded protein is CASSLLAGSYNEQFF.

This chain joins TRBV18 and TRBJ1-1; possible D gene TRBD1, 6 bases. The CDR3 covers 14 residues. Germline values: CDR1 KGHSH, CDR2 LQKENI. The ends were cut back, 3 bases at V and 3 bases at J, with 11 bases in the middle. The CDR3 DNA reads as TGTGCCAGCTCACCCAGGGGACCTGACACTGAAGCTTTCTTT. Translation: CASSPRGPDTEAFF.

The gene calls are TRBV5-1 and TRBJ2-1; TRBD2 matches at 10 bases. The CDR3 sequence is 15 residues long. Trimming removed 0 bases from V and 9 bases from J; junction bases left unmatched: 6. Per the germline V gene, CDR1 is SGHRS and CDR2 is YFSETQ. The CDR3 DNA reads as TGCGCCAGCAGCTTGGGGGGGCTAGCGGGAGTTGAGCAGTTCTTC. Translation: CASSLGGLAGVEQFF.

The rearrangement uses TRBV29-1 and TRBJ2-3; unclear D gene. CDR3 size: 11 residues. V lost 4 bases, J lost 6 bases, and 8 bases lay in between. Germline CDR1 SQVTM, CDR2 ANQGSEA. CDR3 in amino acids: CSVGRSDTQYF. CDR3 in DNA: TGCAGCGTTGGCCGTAGTGATACGCAGTATTTT.

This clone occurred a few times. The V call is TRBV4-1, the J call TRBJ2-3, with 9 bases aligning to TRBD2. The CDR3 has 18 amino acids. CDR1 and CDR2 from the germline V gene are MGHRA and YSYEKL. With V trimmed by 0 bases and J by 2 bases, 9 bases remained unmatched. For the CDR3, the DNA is TGCGCCAGCAGCCAAGAGAGGGCGGGAGGGCCCCCCACAGATACGCAGTATTTT. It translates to CASSQERAGGPPTDTQYF.

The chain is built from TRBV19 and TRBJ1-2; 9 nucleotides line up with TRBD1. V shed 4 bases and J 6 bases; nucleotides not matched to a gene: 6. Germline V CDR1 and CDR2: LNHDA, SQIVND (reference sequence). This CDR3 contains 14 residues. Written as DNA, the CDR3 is TGTGCCAGTAGTAGAGAGGGACAGGGAAATGGCTACACCTTC. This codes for CASSREGQGNGYTF.

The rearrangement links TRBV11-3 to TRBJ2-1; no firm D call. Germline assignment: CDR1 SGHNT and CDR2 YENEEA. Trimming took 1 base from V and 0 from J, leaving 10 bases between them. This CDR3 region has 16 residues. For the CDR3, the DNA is TGTGCCAGCAGCTTAGGGATATCTAGCTCCTACAATGAGCAGTTCTTC. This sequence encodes CASSLGISSSYNEQFF.

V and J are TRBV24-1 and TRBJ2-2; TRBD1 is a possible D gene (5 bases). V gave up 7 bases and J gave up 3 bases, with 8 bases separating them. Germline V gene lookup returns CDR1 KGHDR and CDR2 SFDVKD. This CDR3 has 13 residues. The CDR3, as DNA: TGTGCCACCAGAGGGGTGGACACCGGGGAGCTGTTTTTT. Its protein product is CATRGVDTGELFF.

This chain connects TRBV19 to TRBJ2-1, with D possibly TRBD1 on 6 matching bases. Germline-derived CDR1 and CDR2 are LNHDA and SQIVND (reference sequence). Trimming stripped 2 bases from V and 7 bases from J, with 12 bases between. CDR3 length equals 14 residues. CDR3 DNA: TGTGCCAGTAGTATATCAGGGGCGCGTAATGAGCAGTTCTTC. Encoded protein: CASSISGARNEQFF. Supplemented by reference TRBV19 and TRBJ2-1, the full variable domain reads DGGITQSPKYLFRKEGQNVTLSCEQNLNHDAMYWYRQDPGQGLRLIYYSQIVNDFQKGDIAEGYSVSREKKESFPLTVTSAQKNPTAFYLCASSISGARNEQFFGPGTRLTVL.

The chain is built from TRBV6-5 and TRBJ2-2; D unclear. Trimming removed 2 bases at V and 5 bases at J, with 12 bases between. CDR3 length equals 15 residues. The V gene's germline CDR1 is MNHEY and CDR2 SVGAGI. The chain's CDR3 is CASSYSSAYTGELFF. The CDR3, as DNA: TGTGCCAGCAGTTACAGTAGTGCTTATACCGGGGAGCTGTTTTTT.

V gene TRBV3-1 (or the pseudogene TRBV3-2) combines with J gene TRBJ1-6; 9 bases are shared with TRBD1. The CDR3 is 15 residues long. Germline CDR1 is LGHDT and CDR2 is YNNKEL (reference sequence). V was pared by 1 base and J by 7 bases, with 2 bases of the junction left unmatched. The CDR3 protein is CASSQAGTGNSPLHF. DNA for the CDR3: TGTGCCAGCAGCCAAGCCGGGACAGGGAATTCACCCCTCCACTTT.

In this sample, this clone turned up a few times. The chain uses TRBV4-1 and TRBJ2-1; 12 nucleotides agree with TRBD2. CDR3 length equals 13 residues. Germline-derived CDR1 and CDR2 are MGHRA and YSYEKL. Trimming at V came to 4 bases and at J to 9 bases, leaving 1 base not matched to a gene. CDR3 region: CASSPTSGSEQFF. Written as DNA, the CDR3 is TGCGCCAGCAGCCCGACTAGCGGGAGTGAGCAGTTCTTC.

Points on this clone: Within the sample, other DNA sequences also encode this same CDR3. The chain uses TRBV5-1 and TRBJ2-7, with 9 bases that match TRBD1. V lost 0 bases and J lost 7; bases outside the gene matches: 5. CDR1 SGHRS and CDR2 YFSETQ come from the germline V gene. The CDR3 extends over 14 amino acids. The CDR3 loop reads CASSLGQGVGEQYF. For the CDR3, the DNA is TGCGCCAGCAGCTTGGGACAGGGGGTAGGGGAGCAGTACTTC.

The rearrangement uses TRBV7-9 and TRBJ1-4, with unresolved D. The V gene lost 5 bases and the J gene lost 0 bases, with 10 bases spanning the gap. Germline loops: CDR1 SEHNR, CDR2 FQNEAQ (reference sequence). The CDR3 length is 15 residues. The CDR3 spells CASSPTPPTNEKLFF. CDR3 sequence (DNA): TGTGCCAGCAGCCCAACTCCGCCAACTAATGAAAAACTGTTTTTT.

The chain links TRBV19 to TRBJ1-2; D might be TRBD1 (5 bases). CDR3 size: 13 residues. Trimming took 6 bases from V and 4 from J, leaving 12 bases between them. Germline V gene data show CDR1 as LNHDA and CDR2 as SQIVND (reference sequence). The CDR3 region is CASSQGHPYGYTF. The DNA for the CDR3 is TGTGCCAGTAGCCAGGGCCATCCCTATGGCTACACCTTC.